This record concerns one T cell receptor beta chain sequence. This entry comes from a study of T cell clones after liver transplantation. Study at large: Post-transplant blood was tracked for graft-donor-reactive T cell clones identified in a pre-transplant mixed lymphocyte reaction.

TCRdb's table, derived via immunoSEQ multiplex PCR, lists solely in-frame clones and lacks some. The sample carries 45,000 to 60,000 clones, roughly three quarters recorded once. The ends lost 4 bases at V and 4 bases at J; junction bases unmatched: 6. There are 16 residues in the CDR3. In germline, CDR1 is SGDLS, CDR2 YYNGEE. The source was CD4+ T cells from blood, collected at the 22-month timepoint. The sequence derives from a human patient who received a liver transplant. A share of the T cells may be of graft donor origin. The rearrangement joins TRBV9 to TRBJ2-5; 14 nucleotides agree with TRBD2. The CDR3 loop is CASSSRLAGGSETQYF. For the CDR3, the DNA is TGTGCCAGCAGCTCTCGACTAGCGGGGGGGTCAGAGACCCAGTACTTC. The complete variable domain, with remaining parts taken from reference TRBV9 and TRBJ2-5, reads DSGVTQTPKHLITATGQRVTLRCSPRSGDLSVYWYQQSLDQGLQFLIQYYNGEERAKGNILERFSAQQFPDLHSELNLSSLELGDSALYFCASSSRLAGGSETQYFGPGTRLLVL.